This T cell receptor beta chain stems from a study of T cell repertoires in cytomegalovirus infection. Germline V gene sequence: CDR1 DFQATT, CDR2 SNEGSKA (reference sequence). The CDR3 runs to 14 residues. V lost 0 bases to trimming and J lost 4 bases; unmatched junction nucleotides: 3. TCRdb itself ran the reads through MiXCR, one entry per CDR3 protein. The profile covers around 210,000 distinct CDR3 sequences, with about 7% appearing a single time and under 7.5% taken by the ten largest. This clonotype has at least ten counts. No antigen is known for it. Study observations and caveats: It was HLA-C-restricted CMV-specific TCR beta clonotypes that dominated the response ex vivo.

Sequences were obtained from PBMCs. The rearrangement uses TRBV20-1 and TRBJ2-7, with 10 bases aligning to TRBD2. The TCR was taken from a human donor in good health (CMV status not recorded). Some clones in this sample may be carry-over from other donors' samples. The DNA of the CDR3 is TGCAGTGCTAGAGATATACTAGCGGGGTACGAGCAGTACTTC. Amino acids: CSARDILAGYEQYF.